Following are 20 T cell receptor beta chains from one sample sequenced in a study of blood T cells in healthy people across ages. Primed by a sample-barcoded 5' primer and a J-beta primer mix, a second PCR proceeded for about 6 to 12 cycles. One entry per CDR3 protein results from TCRdb running MiXCR on the 5' RACE reads. The sample has some 640,000 distinct CDR3 sequences, approximately 30% seen once. Material: blood. Source of these receptors: a woman of 80 years or more in good health.

This clonotype showed up many times. The rearrangement joins TRBV3-1 to TRBJ2-3, with 7 bases matching TRBD2. From germline, CDR1 is LGHDT and CDR2 YNNKEL (reference sequence). J lost 6 bases, V lost 0 bases, and 6 bases had no gene match. This CDR3 has 15 residues. CDR3 residues: CASSQDHATSDTQYF. The DNA for the CDR3 is TGTGCCAGCAGCCAAGATCACGCGACTAGCGATACGCAGTATTTT.

The V and J genes are TRBV20-1 and TRBJ2-1, with 10 nucleotides matching TRBD1. Germline V gives CDR1 DFQATT, CDR2 SNEGSKA (reference sequence). V shed 5 bases, J shed 2 bases, and the junction held 12 bases outside the gene matches. The CDR3 is made up of 17 amino acids. The CDR3 DNA is TGCAGTGCTGTCCTCCCGCCCGGGACAGGGGCCTACAATGAGCAGTTCTTC. Amino acids: CSAVLPPGTGAYNEQFF.

The rearrangement links TRBV6-1 to TRBJ2-7; no clear D gene. The CDR3 contains 13 residues. Trimming stripped 10 bases from V and 5 bases from J, with 18 bases between. Germline lookup yields CDR1 MNHNS and CDR2 SASEGT. The CDR3 protein is CATAESAFHEQYF. The DNA of the CDR3 is TGTGCCACCGCGGAGTCGGCCTTCCACGAGCAGTACTTC.

In its sample, this clonotype was seen many times. In nucleotides, the CDR3 is TGTGCCAGCAGCATAGGGGGGGGCACAGATACGCAGTATTTT. Protein sequence: CASSIGGGTDTQYF. The V and J genes are TRBV7-2 and TRBJ2-3, with D possibly being TRBD2 (7 bases). This CDR3 comprises 14 residues. Germline assignment: CDR1 SGHTA and CDR2 FQGNSA. Between the trimmed V and J ends, which lost 5 bases and 1 base, there was a span of 10 bases.

This clonotype was picked up many times. The chain recombines TRBV15 with TRBJ2-5; TRBD1 is a possible D gene (5 bases). CDR1 and CDR2 from the germline V gene are LNHNV and YYDKDF (reference sequence). The ends were cut back, 5 bases at V and 5 bases at J, with 15 bases in the middle. The length of the CDR3 is 14 residues. CDR3 coding DNA: TGTGCCACCAGCGCCCTTGCCAGGGTGGAGACCCAGTACTTC. This gives the protein CATSALARVETQYF.

The chain recombines TRBV15 with TRBJ2-3; perhaps TRBD2 as D (6 bases). The V end was cut by 1 base, the J end by 1 base, with 12 bases between. The CDR3 has 16 residues. Germline V gene data show CDR1 as LNHNV and CDR2 as YYDKDF (reference sequence). The CDR3 nucleotides read TGTGCCACCAGCAGAGGGAGGGGCGGAGGCACAGATACGCAGTATTTT. Its protein product is CATSRGRGGGTDTQYF.

This clonotype was detected ten times or more. V and J are TRBV6-1 and TRBJ2-1; tentatively, D is TRBD1 or TRBD2 (5 bases each). Germline CDR1 reads MNHNS; CDR2 reads SASEGT. V was trimmed by 4 bases and J by 7 bases, leaving 17 bases between them. CDR3 length: 15 residues. CDR3 residues: CASSVDGGSGNEQFF. CDR3 bases: TGTGCCAGCAGTGTAGATGGGGGAAGTGGGAATGAGCAGTTCTTC.

The chain carries TRBV7-9 and TRBJ1-1; D not certain. Germline assignment: CDR1 SEHNR and CDR2 FQNEAQ (reference sequence). This CDR3 is 14 amino acids long. V lost 6 bases and J lost 1, with 12 bases in between. CDR3 bases: TGTGCCAGCAGTCAAACTGACGGGAACACTGAAGCTTTCTTT. It yields the protein CASSQTDGNTEAFF.

This clonotype was observed at least ten times. The J gene is TRBJ1-6, the V gene TRBV12-3 or TRBV12-4, with 10 bases lining up with TRBD1. There are 16 residues in the CDR3. V lost 5 bases to trimming and J lost 10 bases; unmatched junction nucleotides: 11. CDR3: CASSIHSGTGDSPLHF. Written as DNA, the CDR3 is TGTGCCAGCAGTATTCATTCCGGGACAGGGGACTCACCCCTCCACTTT.

A few counts support this clonotype. V gene TRBV20-1 combines with J gene TRBJ2-1; TRBD2 agrees at 12 bases. The CDR3 spans 13 residues. Germline CDR1 and CDR2: DFQATT and SNEGSKA (reference sequence). The CDR3 DNA reads as TGCAGATTGACTAGCGGGAGCCACAATGAGCAGTTCTTC. Protein product: CRLTSGSHNEQFF.

The CDR3 loop is CASSAQGVPEAFF. In DNA form, the CDR3 reads TGTGCCAGCAGCGCGCAGGGAGTACCTGAAGCTTTCTTT. J is TRBJ1-1 and V is TRBV21-1; no DNA check was done on the table's D call, TRBD1. TRBV21-1 is a listed pseudogene. This CDR3 region has 13 residues.

Many counts were recorded for this clonotype. CDR3 sequence: CASSLVGDTQYF. The CDR3 coding sequence is TGTGCCAGCAGTCTAGTCGGCGATACGCAGTATTTT. This chain joins TRBV7-2 and TRBJ2-3, with D unresolved. Germline V lookup: CDR1 SGHTA, CDR2 FQGNSA. This CDR3 is 12 amino acids long. The V gene lost 6 bases and the J gene lost 6 bases, with 10 bases spanning the gap.

This clonotype was counted only a few times. The chain links TRBV29-1 to TRBJ1-1; tentative D call: TRBD1 (5 bases). Deletions cut 6 bases from V and 0 bases from J, with 11 bases between. Germline CDR1 SQVTM, CDR2 ANQGSEA. The CDR3 consists of 13 residues. The CDR3 is CSVHRPLNTEAFF. The CDR3 DNA reads TGCAGCGTGCACAGGCCCTTGAACACTGAAGCTTTCTTT.

This clonotype has at least ten counts. The V gene is TRBV5-5, the J gene TRBJ2-5; D not resolved. Trimming took off 2 bases at V and 2 bases at J, with 10 bases between the two ends. Germline V gene sequence: CDR1 SGHKS, CDR2 YYEKEE (reference sequence). The CDR3 is made up of 14 amino acids. Written as DNA, the CDR3 is TGTGCCAGCAGCTTAGTCAGCAGACAAGAGACCCAGTACTTC. It yields the protein CASSLVSRQETQYF. Combining the CDR3 with reference TRBV5-5 and TRBJ2-5 gives the whole variable domain DAGVTQSPTHLIKTRGQQVTLRCSPISGHKSVSWYQQVLGQGPQFIFQYYEKEERGRGNFPDRFSARQFPNYSSELNVNALLLGDSALYLCASSLVSRQETQYFGPGTRLLVL.

Comment on this clonotype: A read error may explain this, as a much larger clone is one base away. The J gene is TRBJ2-5, the V gene TRBV20-1; the D gene could be TRBD1 or TRBD2 (5 bases each). Germline V gives CDR1 DFQATT, CDR2 SNEGSKA (reference sequence). This CDR3 region has 14 residues. The germline V and J ends were trimmed by 7 bases and 11 bases, with 26 bases remaining between them. The CDR3 protein is CSGAGTDSYNEQYF. The CDR3 DNA reads TGCAGTGGGGCCGGGACGGATTCCTACAATGAGCAGTACTTC.

This clonotype occurred a few times. The V and J genes are TRBV27 and TRBJ2-3; 9 nucleotides match TRBD1. This CDR3 spans 17 amino acids. Trimming took 3 bases from V and 2 from J; bases not matched to a gene: 9. CDR1 and CDR2 from the germline V gene are MNHEY and SMNVEV (reference sequence). This chain's CDR3 is CASSFYAGTGLTDTQYF. The CDR3 region has the DNA TGTGCCAGCAGTTTCTACGCCGGGACAGGGCTCACAGATACGCAGTATTTT.

A few counts support this clonotype. A much larger clone lies a single base off, so this may be a read error. The chain links TRBV5-5 to TRBJ2-1; D call uncertain. Germline V gives CDR1 SGHKS, CDR2 YYEKEE (reference sequence). The CDR3 has 15 amino acids. The V gene lost 2 bases and the J gene lost 7 bases, with 16 bases spanning the gap. The DNA for the CDR3 is TGTGCCAGCAGCTTTCAGCAGAGGCGATATAATGAGCAGTTCTTC. It codes for CASSFQQRRYNEQFF.

This clonotype appeared many times. This sequence joins TRBV28 and TRBJ1-2; TRBD1 matches 9 bases. J gave up 8 bases and V 5 bases, and 12 bases lay outside the gene matches. Germline V lookup: CDR1 MDHEN, CDR2 SYDVKM. This CDR3 spans 15 amino acids. The CDR3 region is CASSRTTGGAAGYTF. The CDR3 nucleotides read TGTGCCAGCAGTCGGACTACAGGGGGCGCGGCCGGCTACACCTTC.

This rearrangement joins TRBV7-9 to TRBJ2-3; 8 positions agree with TRBD2. Germline values: CDR1 SEHNR, CDR2 FQNEAQ (reference sequence). This CDR3 region has 15 residues. V lost 2 bases, J lost 0 bases, and 1 base stayed unmatched. In DNA, the CDR3 is TGTGCCAGCAGCTTAAGACTAGCGAGCACAGATACGCAGTATTTT. This encodes CASSLRLASTDTQYF.

The chain uses TRBV20-1 and TRBJ1-6; D might be TRBD1 (6 bases). CDR1 is DFQATT, CDR2 SNEGSKA, per germline (reference sequence). CDR3 length: 17 residues. V lost 0 bases to trimming and J lost 6 bases, with 18 bases between them. The CDR3 protein is CSARDPRRGIPNSPLHF. The CDR3 region has the DNA TGCAGTGCTAGAGATCCCCGGAGGGGGATCCCTAATTCACCCCTCCACTTT.